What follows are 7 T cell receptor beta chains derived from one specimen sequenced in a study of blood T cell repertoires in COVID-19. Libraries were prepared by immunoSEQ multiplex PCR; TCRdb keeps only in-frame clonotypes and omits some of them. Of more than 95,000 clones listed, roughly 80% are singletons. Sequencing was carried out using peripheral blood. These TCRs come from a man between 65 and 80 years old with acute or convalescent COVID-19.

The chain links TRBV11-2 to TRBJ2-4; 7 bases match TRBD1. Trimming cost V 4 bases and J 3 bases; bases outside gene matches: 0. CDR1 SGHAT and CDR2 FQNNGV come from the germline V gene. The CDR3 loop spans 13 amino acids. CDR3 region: CASSWDSKNIQYF. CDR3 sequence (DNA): TGTGCCAGCAGCTGGGACAGCAAAAACATTCAGTACTTC.

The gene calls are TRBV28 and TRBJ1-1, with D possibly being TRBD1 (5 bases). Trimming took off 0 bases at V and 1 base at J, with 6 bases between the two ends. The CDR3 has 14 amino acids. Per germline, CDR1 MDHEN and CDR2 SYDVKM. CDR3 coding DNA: TGTGCCAGCAGTTTATGGGACAAGAACACTGAAGCTTTCTTT. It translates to CASSLWDKNTEAFF. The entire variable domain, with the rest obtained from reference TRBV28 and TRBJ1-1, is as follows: DVKVTQSSRYLVKRTGEKVFLECVQDMDHENMFWYRQDPGLGLRLIYFSYDVKMKEKGDIPEGYSVSREKKERFSLILESASTNQTSMYLCASSLWDKNTEAFFGQGTRLTVV.

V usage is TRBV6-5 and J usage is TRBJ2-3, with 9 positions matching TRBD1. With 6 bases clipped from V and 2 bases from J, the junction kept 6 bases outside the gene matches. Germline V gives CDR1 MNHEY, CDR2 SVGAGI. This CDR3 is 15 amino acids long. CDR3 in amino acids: CASSSRDRVTDTQYF. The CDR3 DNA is TGTGCCAGCAGCTCAAGGGACAGGGTCACAGATACGCAGTATTTT.

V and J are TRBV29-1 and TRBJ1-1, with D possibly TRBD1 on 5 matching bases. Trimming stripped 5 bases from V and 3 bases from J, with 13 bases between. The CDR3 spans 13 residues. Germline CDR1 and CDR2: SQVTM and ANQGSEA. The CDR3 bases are TGCAGCGTTTCCCTAGGGGTGGACACTGAAGCTTTCTTT. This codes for CSVSLGVDTEAFF. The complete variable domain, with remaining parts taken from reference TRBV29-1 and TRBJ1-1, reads SAVISQKPSRDICQRGTSLTIQCQVDSQVTMMFWYRQQPGQSLTLIATANQGSEATYESGFVIDKFPISRPNLTFSTLTVSNMSPEDSSIYLCSVSLGVDTEAFFGQGTRLTVV.

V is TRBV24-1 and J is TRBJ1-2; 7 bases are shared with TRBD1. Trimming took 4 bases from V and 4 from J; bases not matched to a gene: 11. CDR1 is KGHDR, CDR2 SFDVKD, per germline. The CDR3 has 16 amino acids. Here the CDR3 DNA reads TGTGCCACCAGTGACCGGGACAGTCCCGAGGGCTATGGCTACACCTTC. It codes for CATSDRDSPEGYGYTF.

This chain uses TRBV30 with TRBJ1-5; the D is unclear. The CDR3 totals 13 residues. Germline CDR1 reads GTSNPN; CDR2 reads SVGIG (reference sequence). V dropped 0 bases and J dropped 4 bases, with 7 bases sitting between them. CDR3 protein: CAWSVRDNQPQHF. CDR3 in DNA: TGTGCCTGGAGTGTACGGGATAATCAGCCCCAGCATTTT.

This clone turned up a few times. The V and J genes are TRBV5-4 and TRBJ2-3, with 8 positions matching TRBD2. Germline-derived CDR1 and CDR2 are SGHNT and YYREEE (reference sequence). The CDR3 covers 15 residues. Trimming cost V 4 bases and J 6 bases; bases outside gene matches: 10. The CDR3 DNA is TGTGCCAGCAGCAATCCCGGGACTAGTGCGGATACGCAGTATTTT. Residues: CASSNPGTSADTQYF.